This TCR beta chain is from a study of blood T cell repertoires in COVID-19 (dated by TCRdb to the early 2020s). Turning to the overall study: The collaborator samples originated in the United States, Italy and Spain and spanned the acute and convalescent phases of COVID-19. The material from the prospective study consisted of cDNA or gDNA derived from T cells, B-cell-depleted T cells, or PBMCs. Deeply sampled blood TCRbeta repertoires from subjects exposed to, actively infected with, or recovered from COVID-19 were included in the dataset. The repertoires were released in a freely available public database intended as a resource for research on the immune response to SARS-CoV-2. Samples were obtained from the ongoing ImmuneRACE study (first 160 participants) and from 1,254 subjects provided by 6 global collaborators. Sample metadata almost always included a de-identified subject ID, COVID-19 status, age in years and sex. Where available, HLA class I and class II types were obtained from metadata supplied by the sample provider rather than from assay-based typing.

The research as a whole found: The quantity of clinical and demographic metadata differed by source and by participant and was supplied without curation.

TCRbeta CDR3 regions were amplified from genomic DNA using the immunoSEQ Assay, a bias-controlled multiplex PCR. The original methods were these. The number of nucleated cells in each sample was estimated from the amplification of reference gene primers within the assay. Sequence reads were collapsed and filtered to measure the absolute abundance of every unique TCRbeta CDR3 rearrangement. For each sample, productive Simpson clonality was calculated as the square root of Simpson's diversity index across productive rearrangements. In TCRdb, the immuneACCESS table is reduced to in-frame sequences with V and J assigned. These tables do not hold every clone; where another copy was compared, an unresolved V gene accounts for under half, and the others remain unexplained. Clonal size and the V and J genes are those of that table, whereas D and trimming came from the DNA. In all, the sample holds around 270,000 clones, and over 70% of those were seen once. 3.1% of the sample comes from the top ten.

Participants in the prospective study were enrolled through a virtual design, were aged about 18 to 90 years, and lived in 24 United States geographic areas. In the prospective study, cohorts were assigned on the basis of participant-reported clinical history obtained from a screening survey and a study questionnaire. Exposed participants had been in contact with someone with a PCR-confirmed or clinician-diagnosed COVID-19 case within 2 weeks of study entry. In the prospective study, whole blood, serum and a nasopharyngeal or oropharyngeal swab were collected from each participant by mobile phlebotomists. Additional blood draws and questionnaires over a 2-month period could optionally be provided by prospective study participants. Before DNA extraction, blood samples from the prospective study were shipped at room temperature or frozen. A word on this clone: Its binding antigen is unknown. There are no base qualities to consult, and no much larger clone falls within one base.

Inclusive of the bounding cysteine and phenylalanine, the CDR3 is 14 residues long. Only the CDR3 DNA stays, 42 bases, in frame from base 1. According to the germline V gene, CDR1 reads SGDLS and CDR2 reads YYNGEE. V and J lose 3 bases and 0 bases, and a span of 9 bases separates them. The source of this sequence is a woman aged 40 to 50 who had been exposed to COVID-19. The chain links TRBV9 with TRBJ1-1, with a tentative D gene TRBD1 over 6 matching bases. The specimen was PBMCs or T cells enriched from blood (not recorded which). The CDR3 region reads CASSETGLNTEAFF. The sequence in DNA is TGTGCCAGCAGCGAGACAGGACTGAACACTGAAGCTTTCTTT.